This T cell receptor (beta chain) was retrieved from a study of cytotoxic CD8 clonotypes in ibrutinib-treated CLL. Background on the study: Among the patients, approximately ten presented as relapsed/refractory and fewer than 16 as treatment-naive; 17 to 18 showed unmutated IGHV. Timing of response sample collection was a median approximately twelve months after treatment start, with a range of 6 to 36.

V lost 0 bases to trimming and J lost 3 bases, with 14 bases between them. Germline V gene data show CDR1 as SGHRS and CDR2 as YFSETQ. The CDR3 has 16 amino acids. Study-wide findings and caveats: Sampling of sustained-remission and progressing patients occurred at differing times. Clonality grew at ibrutinib response; at progression, it decreased back toward baseline.

Generated by immunoSEQ multiplex PCR, the TCRdb table keeps only in-frame clones and is missing some. The table shows some 170,000 clones, with 70% to 90% occurring only once. About this clone: What it recognizes is unknown.

The source is a human donor with chronic lymphocytic leukemia. The chain combines TRBV5-1 with TRBJ2-3; TRBD1 might be the D (6 bases). Specimen: PBMCs, collected at disease progression, from a patient treated with ibrutinib. The chain's CDR3 is CASSLARGVGTDTQYF. DNA for the CDR3: TGCGCCAGCAGCTTGGCCAGGGGAGTAGGGACAGATACGCAGTATTTT.